Sequencing of this T cell receptor (beta chain) was carried out in a study of regulatory T cells in long-lasting Graves disease (dated by TCRdb to about 2021). For the study in its entirety: Antithyroid drugs had been taken for less than 3 months by newly diagnosed Graves' disease patients. A total of about 33 samples underwent TCR sequencing, from about 13 patients with persistent Graves' disease and approximately 20 patients with newly diagnosed Graves' disease. Patients with persistent Graves' disease were compared with patients with newly diagnosed Graves' disease using TCR sequencing and RNA sequencing of peripheral blood. The study was conducted in China and was registered as a clinical trial. General conclusions and limits of the study: Sequencing and analysis were limited to the TCR beta chain. Persistent patients shared more public clonotypes among themselves (over 2,500) than newly diagnosed patients did (approximately 870). Compared with newly diagnosed patients, persistent Graves' disease patients had lower TCR Shannon entropy and fewer highly expanded clones, which suggests clonal expansion. The authors noted that the small sample size was a limitation that may lower accuracy. Persistent disease showed preferential use of TRBV28, TRBJ1-2 and TRBJ2-5, whereas newly diagnosed disease favored TRBV20-1 and TRBJ2-1. Because the primary lesion, thyroid tissue, could not be accessed, the study looked at peripheral blood alone.

Preparation of the library involved multiplex PCR. Sequencing took place on an Illumina HiSeq 4000. iRepertoire HTBI primers and Arm-PCR amplification of CDR3 regions were used to construct TCR beta libraries. PCR products were gel purified before sequencing. The study's own analysis went as follows. Across samples, 55 to 80 TRBV and 15 or so TRBJ segments were identified and used for gene usage analysis of CDR3 amino acid clonotypes. Filtered high-quality paired reads were merged into contigs using COPE and FqMerger. BLAST was used to align contigs to IMGT TRBV, TRBD and TRBJ reference genes, with CDR3 defined following IMGT. Highly expanded clones were defined as clonotypes with a frequency above 0.1%. Shannon entropy was used to measure repertoire diversity, and the Gini coefficient was used to measure V-J evenness. A clonotype was considered public if more than one individual shared it. The public reads were reanalyzed by TCRdb: fastp trimming at Q25, MiXCR alignment, in-frame beta chains only. A single entry per CDR3 protein holds the most common genes and DNA from its merged rows. TCRdb, not the original authors, processed these V and J calls. Present in this sample are 240,000 or so distinct CDR3 sequences, roughly a fifth of which were seen just once. Together, the top ten hold about 14% of the sample.

With respect to this clonotype: Its antigen is still unknown. Base qualities are not provided; no much larger clone lies one nucleotide away.

This specimen's time point label, interpreted: newly diagnosed GD, antithyroid drugs for less than 3 months. For both TCR sequencing and RNA sequencing, RNA was extracted from PBMCs using TRIzol. The diagnosis of Graves' disease was made according to American Thyroid Association guidelines. Patients for the study were recruited at an endocrinology department in Xi'an, China. Each patient gave approximately 9 milliliters of peripheral blood, collected in an EDTA anticoagulant tube. Ficoll Paque Plus density gradient separation was used to isolate PBMCs, and no further T cell sorting was performed. An Agilent 2100 Bioanalyzer and agarose gel were used to assess RNA quality, and a NanoDrop 2000 was used to measure RNA concentration. Sequences MDHEN (CDR1) and SYDVKM (CDR2) are obtained from the germline V gene. The V and J ends are trimmed by 6 bases and 0 bases, leaving 18 bases between them. Including the terminal cysteine and phenylalanine, the CDR3 comprises 17 residues. Just CDR3 DNA is preserved here, 51 bases in frame from base 1.

The material sequenced was peripheral blood mononuclear cells (PBMCs), taken at new diagnosis, from a patient treated with antithyroid drugs. This TCR came from a female donor with Graves disease. The sequence links TRBV28 to TRBJ1-5; too little of a D gene remains to name it. The nucleotide sequence reads as follows: TGTGCCAGCAGGCGACCCGTGAGGCAGGCTAGCAATCAGCCCCAGCATTTT. Translation gives CASRRPVRQASNQPQHF.